This TCR beta chain was found in a study of beta chain features in type 1 diabetes. Study-wide points: TCRB CDR3s were moderately but significantly shorter in Type 1 diabetes patients in all four CD4+ subsets.

About this clone: Antigen: not known.

TCRB transcripts that were expressed got sequenced, as all of the isolated RNA had been reverse transcribed. TCRdb's table, derived via immunoSEQ multiplex PCR, lists solely in-frame clones and lacks some. This table has tens of thousands of clones, under 75% appearing once. The germline V gene encodes CDR1 SGHTA and CDR2 FQGNSA. V was pared by 2 bases and J by 1 base, with 4 bases of the junction left unmatched. This CDR3 is built from 16 residues. The sequence was collected from a man aged 18 to 30 with type 1 diabetes. V and J are TRBV7-2 and TRBJ2-3; 9 nucleotides line up with TRBD2. Sequenced material: Tregs from blood. The CDR3 region has the DNA TGTGCCAGCAGCTTACGGATAGCGGGAGGCACAGATACGCAGTATTTT. It is translated as CASSLRIAGGTDTQYF.